This T cell receptor beta chain emerged from a study of cytomegalovirus exposure and HLA in healthy donors. Study-wide findings and caveats: Evidence from a later analysis indicated that most CMV-associated TCR beta chains looked HLA-restricted. The productive fraction for most TCR beta V segments was about 87% or about 30% in an earlier analysis. Researchers had no immune exposure information except CMV serostatus available. A later analysis showed HLA-associated TCR beta chains outstripping equally common others in clonal expansion.

As regards this clone: Its antigen is undetermined.

The CDR3 length is 14 residues. Germline-derived CDR1 and CDR2 are LNHDA and SQIVND (reference sequence). V lost 4 bases, J lost 4 bases, and 3 bases stayed unmatched. PCR primers comprised 60 Vbeta and 13 Jbeta primers. Assay used: immunoSEQ multiplex PCR; TCRdb lists only in-frame clones, some missing. Among 90,000 to 120,000 clones listed, around 76% were seen once. The origin of this receptor is a man aged 25-40 years in good health and CMV-seropositive. The chain couples TRBV19 to TRBJ2-7, with TRBD1 matching over 11 bases. Sequencing input: PBMCs. In DNA, the CDR3 is TGTGCCAGTAGTACGGACAGGGGGCGATACGAGCAGTACTTC. This translates into CASSTDRGRYEQYF.